This T cell receptor (beta chain) was sequenced in a study of T cells in women clearing cervical HPV infection. Background on the study: Blood came at first lesion visit for cases, post-clearance for controls. Overall study findings and caveats: Repertoire richness, not evenness, was significantly elevated in CIN3+ cases versus controls. T-cell numbers per sample were unknown and may explain richness differences.

Dot-blot hybridization genotyped cervical HPV amplified with MY09/MY11 PCR. Sequenced by immunoSEQ multiplex PCR; TCRdb stores in-frame clones only, minus some. The table for this sample gives approximately 20,000 clones. For this clone: Its antigen is unknown.

The clonotype was recovered from a woman aged 18-70 years with a cervical HPV16 infection that either progressed to CIN3+ or cleared (not recorded which). What was sequenced was blood buffy coat.

CDR3 DNA, as far as it was read: TGCAGTGCGGTCGGGGACCAAGAGACC. This sequence encodes CSAVGDQET. The full CDR3 is CSAVGDQETQYF. The genes are TRBV20-1 and TRBJ2-5; TRBD2 might be the D (5 bases). The CDR3 end is not reached by the read, which stops 3 residues before it; the germline J gene fills it in. This CDR3 is built from 12 residues. The V end was cut by 6 bases, the J end by 0 bases, with 8 bases between. The germline gives CDR1 DFQATT, CDR2 SNEGSKA (reference sequence).